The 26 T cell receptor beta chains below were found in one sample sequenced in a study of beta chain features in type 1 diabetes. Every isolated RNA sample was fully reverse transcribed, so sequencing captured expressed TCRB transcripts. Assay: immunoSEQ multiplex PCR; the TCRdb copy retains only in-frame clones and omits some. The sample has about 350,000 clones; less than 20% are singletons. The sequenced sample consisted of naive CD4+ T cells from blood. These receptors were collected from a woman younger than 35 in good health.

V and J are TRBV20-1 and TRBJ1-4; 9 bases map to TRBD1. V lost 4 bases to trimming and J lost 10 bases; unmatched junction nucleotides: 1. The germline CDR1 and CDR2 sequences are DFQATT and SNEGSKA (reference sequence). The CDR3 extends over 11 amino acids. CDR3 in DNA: TGCAGTGCTAAGGGACAGGGAAAACTGTTTTTT. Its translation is CSAKGQGKLFF.

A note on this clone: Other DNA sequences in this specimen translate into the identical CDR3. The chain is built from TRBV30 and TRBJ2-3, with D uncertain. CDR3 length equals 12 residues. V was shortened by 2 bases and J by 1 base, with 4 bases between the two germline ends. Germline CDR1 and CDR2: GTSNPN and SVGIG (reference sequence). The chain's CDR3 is CAWSPGTDTQYF. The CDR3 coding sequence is TGTGCCTGGAGTCCTGGCACAGATACGCAGTATTTT.

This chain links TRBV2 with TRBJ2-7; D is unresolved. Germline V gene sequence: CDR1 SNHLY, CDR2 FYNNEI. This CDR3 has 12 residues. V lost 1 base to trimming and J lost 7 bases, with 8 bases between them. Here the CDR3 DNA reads TGTGCCAGCAGTGAAGGAGTGTGGGAGCAGTACTTC. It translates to CASSEGVWEQYF.

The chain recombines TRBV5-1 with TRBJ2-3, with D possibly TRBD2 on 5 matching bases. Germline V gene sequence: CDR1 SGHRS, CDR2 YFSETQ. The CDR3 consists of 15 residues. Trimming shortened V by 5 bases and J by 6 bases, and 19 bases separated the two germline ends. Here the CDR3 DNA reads TGCGCCAGCAGAGTGGACGGTCGCAGCGGTGATACGCAGTATTTT. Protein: CASRVDGRSGDTQYF.

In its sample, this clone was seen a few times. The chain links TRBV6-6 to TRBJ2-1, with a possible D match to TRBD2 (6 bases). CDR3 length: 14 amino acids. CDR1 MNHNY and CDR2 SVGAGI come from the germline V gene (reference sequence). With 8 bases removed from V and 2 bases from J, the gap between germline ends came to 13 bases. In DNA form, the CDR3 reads TGTGCCAGCTCCGCGGGGAGTACCTACAATGAGCAGTTCTTC. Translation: CASSAGSTYNEQFF.

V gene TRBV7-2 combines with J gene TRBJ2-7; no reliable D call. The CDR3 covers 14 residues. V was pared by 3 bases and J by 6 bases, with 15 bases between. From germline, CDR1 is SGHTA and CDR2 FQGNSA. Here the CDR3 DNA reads TGTGCCAGCAGCTTGAACGGTTGGGCCTCCGAGCAGTACTTC. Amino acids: CASSLNGWASEQYF.

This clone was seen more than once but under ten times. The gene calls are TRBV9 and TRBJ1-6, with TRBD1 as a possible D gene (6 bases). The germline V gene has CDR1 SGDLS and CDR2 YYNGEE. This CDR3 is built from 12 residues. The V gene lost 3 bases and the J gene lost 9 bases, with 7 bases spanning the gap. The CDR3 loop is CASSGGGSPLHF. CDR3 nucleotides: TGTGCCAGCAGCGGAGGGGGTTCACCCCTCCACTTT. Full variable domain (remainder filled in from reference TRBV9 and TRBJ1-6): DSGVTQTPKHLITATGQRVTLRCSPRSGDLSVYWYQQSLDQGLQFLIQYYNGEERAKGNILERFSAQQFPDLHSELNLSSLELGDSALYFCASSGGGSPLHFGNGTRLTVT.

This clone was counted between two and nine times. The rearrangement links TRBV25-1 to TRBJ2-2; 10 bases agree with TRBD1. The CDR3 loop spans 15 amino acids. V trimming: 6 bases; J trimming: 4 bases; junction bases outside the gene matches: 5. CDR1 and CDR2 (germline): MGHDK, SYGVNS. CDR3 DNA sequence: TGTGCCAGCAGAGAGGACAGGGGGGGCACCGGGGAGCTGTTTTTT. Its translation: CASREDRGGTGELFF.

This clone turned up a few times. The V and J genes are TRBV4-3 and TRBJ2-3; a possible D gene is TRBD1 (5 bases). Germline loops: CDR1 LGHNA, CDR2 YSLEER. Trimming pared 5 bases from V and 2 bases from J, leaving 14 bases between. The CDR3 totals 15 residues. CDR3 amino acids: CASSSRQTPTDTQYF. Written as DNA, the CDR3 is TGCGCCAGCAGCTCCCGACAGACCCCCACAGATACGCAGTATTTT.

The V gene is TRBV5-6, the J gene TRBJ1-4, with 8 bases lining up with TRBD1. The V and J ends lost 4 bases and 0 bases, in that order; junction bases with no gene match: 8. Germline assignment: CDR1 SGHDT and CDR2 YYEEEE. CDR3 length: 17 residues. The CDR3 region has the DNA TGTGCCAGCAGCCAGACAGGGGCGCTTGCAACTAATGAAAAACTGTTTTTT. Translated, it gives CASSQTGALATNEKLFF.

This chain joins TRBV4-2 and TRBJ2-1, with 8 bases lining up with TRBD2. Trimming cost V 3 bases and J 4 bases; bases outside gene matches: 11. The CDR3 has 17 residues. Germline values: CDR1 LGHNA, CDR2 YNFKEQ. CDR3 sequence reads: CASSQFETSGGYNEQFF. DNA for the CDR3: TGTGCCAGCAGCCAGTTCGAAACTAGCGGAGGGTACAATGAGCAGTTCTTC.

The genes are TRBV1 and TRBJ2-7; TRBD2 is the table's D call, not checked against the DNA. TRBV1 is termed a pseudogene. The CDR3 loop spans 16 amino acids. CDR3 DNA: TGCACCAGCAGCCAAGAGGGGCCTAGCGGGAGTCACGAGCAGTACTTC. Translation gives CTSSQEGPSGSHEQYF.

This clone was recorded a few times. The CDR3 loop reads CASSIVAGSNTGELFF. CDR3 DNA: TGCGCCAGCAGCATCGTAGCGGGATCGAACACCGGGGAGCTGTTTTTT. V is TRBV5-1 and J is TRBJ2-2, with 8 bases identical to TRBD2. Trimming took 4 bases from V and 0 from J; bases not matched to a gene: 5. The CDR3 is 16 amino acids. Germline CDR1 reads SGHRS; CDR2 reads YFSETQ.

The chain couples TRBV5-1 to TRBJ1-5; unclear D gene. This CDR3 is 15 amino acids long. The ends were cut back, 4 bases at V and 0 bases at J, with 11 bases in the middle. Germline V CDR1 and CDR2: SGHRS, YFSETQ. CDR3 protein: CASSPTPHSNQPQHF. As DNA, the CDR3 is TGCGCCAGCAGCCCGACACCGCATAGCAATCAGCCCCAGCATTTT.

CDR3 DNA: TGTGCCTGGAGGGTTGACAGGGTGCCCACTGAAGCTTTCTTT. Translating gives CAWRVDRVPTEAFF. The J gene is TRBJ1-1, the V gene TRBV30; 7 bases map to TRBD1. V lost 3 bases to trimming and J lost 4 bases; unmatched junction nucleotides: 8. CDR1 is GTSNPN and CDR2 is SVGIG in the germline V gene (reference sequence). This CDR3 comprises 14 residues.

This CDR3 reads CASSVGIAGERNEQFF. The CDR3 bases are TGTGCCAGCAGCGTCGGAATAGCGGGAGAAAGGAATGAGCAGTTCTTC. The rearrangement links TRBV9 to TRBJ2-1; 9 bases agree with TRBD2. V dropped 2 bases and J dropped 7; count of bases not matched to a gene: 10. The CDR3 length is 16 residues. Germline CDR1 reads SGDLS; CDR2 reads YYNGEE.

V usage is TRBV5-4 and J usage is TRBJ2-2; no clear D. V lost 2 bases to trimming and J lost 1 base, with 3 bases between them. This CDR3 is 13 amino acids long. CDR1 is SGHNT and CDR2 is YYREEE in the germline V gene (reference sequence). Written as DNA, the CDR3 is TGTGCCAGCAGCTTTCAGAACACCGGGGAGCTGTTTTTT. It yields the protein CASSFQNTGELFF. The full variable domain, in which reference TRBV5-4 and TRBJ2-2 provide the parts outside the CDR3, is ETGVTQSPTHLIKTRGQQVTLRCSSQSGHNTVSWYQQALGQGPQFIFQYYREEENGRGNFPPRFSGLQFPNYSSELNVNALELDDSALYLCASSFQNTGELFFGEGSRLTVL.

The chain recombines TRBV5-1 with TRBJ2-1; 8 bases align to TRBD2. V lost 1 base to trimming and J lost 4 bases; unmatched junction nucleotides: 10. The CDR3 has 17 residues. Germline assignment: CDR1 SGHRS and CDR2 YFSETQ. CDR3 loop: CASSLTISGSQYNEQFF. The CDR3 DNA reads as TGCGCCAGCAGCTTGACGATCAGCGGGAGTCAATACAATGAGCAGTTCTTC.

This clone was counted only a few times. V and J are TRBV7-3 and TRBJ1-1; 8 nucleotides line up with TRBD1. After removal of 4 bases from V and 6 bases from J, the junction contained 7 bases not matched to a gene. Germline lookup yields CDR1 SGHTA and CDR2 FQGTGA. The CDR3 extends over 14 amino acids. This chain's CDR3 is CASSSRTGKAEAFF. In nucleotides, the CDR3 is TGTGCCAGCAGCTCAAGGACAGGGAAGGCTGAAGCTTTCTTT.

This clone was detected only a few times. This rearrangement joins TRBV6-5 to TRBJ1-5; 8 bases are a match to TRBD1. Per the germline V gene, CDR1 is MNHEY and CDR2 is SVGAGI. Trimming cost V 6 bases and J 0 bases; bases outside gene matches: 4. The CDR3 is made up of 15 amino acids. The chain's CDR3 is CASRPDRGSNQPQHF. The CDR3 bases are TGTGCCAGCAGACCTGACAGGGGTAGCAATCAGCCCCAGCATTTT.

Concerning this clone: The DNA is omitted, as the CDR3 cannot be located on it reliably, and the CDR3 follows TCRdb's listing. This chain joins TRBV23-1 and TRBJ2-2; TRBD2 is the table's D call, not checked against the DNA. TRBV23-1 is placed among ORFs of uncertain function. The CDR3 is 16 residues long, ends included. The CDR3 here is CASSHHPSLFRGSCFF.

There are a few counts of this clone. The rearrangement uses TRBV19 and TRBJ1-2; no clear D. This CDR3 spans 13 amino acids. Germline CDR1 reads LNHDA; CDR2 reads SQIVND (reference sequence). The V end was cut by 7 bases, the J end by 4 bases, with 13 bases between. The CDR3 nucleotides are TGTGCCAGTACCCCGGGAAACCTCTATGGCTACACCTTC. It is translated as CASTPGNLYGYTF. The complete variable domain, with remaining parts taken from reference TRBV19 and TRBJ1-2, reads DGGITQSPKYLFRKEGQNVTLSCEQNLNHDAMYWYRQDPGQGLRLIYYSQIVNDFQKGDIAEGYSVSREKKESFPLTVTSAQKNPTAFYLCASTPGNLYGYTFGSGTRLTVV.

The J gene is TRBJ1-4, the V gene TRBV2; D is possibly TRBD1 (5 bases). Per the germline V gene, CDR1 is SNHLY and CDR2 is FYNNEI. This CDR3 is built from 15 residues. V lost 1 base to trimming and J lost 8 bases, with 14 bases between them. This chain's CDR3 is CASSEGLTRGEKLFF. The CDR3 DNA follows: TGTGCCAGCAGTGAAGGTCTGACAAGGGGCGAAAAACTGTTTTTT. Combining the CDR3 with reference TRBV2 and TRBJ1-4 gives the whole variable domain EPEVTQTPSHQVTQMGQEVILRCVPISNHLYFYWYRQILGQKVEFLVSFYNNEISEKSEIFDDQFSVERPDGSNFTLKIRSTKLEDSAMYFCASSEGLTRGEKLFFGSGTQLSVL.

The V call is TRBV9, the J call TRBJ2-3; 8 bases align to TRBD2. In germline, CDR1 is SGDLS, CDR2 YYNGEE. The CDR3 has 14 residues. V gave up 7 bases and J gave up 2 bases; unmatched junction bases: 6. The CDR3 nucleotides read TGTGCCAGCGCCAAAGCGGGGGACACAGATACGCAGTATTTT. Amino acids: CASAKAGDTDTQYF.

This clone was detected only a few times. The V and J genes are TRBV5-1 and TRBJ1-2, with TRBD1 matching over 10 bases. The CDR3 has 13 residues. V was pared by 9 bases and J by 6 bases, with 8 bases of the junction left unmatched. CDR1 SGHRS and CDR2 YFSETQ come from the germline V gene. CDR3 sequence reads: CATGTGERNGYTF. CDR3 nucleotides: TGCGCCACCGGGACAGGGGAAAGGAATGGCTACACCTTC.

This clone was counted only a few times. In nucleotides, the CDR3 is TGTGCCAGCAGTTCCCGGGACAAGCCCCGGGCGGGCTACACCTTC. Its translation is CASSSRDKPRAGYTF. This rearrangement joins TRBV6-5 to TRBJ1-2, with D possibly matching TRBD1 (6 bases). V was shortened by 4 bases and J by 8 bases, with 20 bases between the two germline ends. This CDR3 contains 15 residues. Germline loops: CDR1 MNHEY, CDR2 SVGAGI.